This TCR beta chain comes out of a study of cytomegalovirus exposure and HLA in healthy donors. On the study more broadly: In an earlier analysis, almost 120 million unique TCR beta sequences were found from about 180 million T cells. Among the approximately 380 donors who were genotyped, 81% fell in the genetic ancestry cluster that is associated with self-reported Caucasian donors. Points from the study as a whole: There was a cluster of highly shared sequence variants that was likely a sequencing artifact.

Unmatched junction bases numbered 2, after V lost 0 bases and J lost 4 bases. The CDR3 totals 15 residues. Germline-derived CDR1 and CDR2 are MNHEY and SVGAGI. There are a few counts of this clone. Its antigen is unknown. 60 Vbeta and 13 Jbeta primers were used in PCR. The data were produced by immunoSEQ multiplex PCR, yet TCRdb's version contains in-frame clones alone and is incomplete. Of about 99,000 clones in the sample, 10% were seen once. This sequence originates from a man aged 35 to 55 in good health and CMV-seropositive. Input material: PBMCs. The rearrangement uses TRBV6-5 and TRBJ1-3; 8 nucleotides align to TRBD1. Here the CDR3 DNA reads TGTGCCAGCAGTTACTCGAGGGACAGGGGAAACACCATATATTTT. Translated, it gives CASSYSRDRGNTIYF.